The clone carrying this T cell receptor (beta chain) was picked up a small number of times. Libraries were prepared by immunoSEQ multiplex PCR; TCRdb keeps only in-frame clonotypes and omits some of them. The table has about 68,000 clones, more than 70% seen once; the top ten hold 4% to 4.5%. These data come from a study of chemoradiotherapy in HPV16-positive cancers. The CDR3 runs to 13 residues. The V end was cut by 4 bases, the J end by 8 bases, with 13 bases between. The germline gives CDR1 SGHRS, CDR2 YFSETQ. Repeated repertoire sampling spanned the course of chemoradiotherapy. The rearrangement uses TRBV5-1 and TRBJ1-5; a weak D match, TRBD1 (6 bases). This sequence originates from a human donor with HPV-associated anogenital cancer. The starting material was blood, obtained from a patient who underwent chemoradiotherapy. CDR3 sequence: CASSRTGLEPQHF. CDR3 in DNA: TGCGCCAGCAGCCGAACAGGGCTTGAGCCCCAGCATTTT.